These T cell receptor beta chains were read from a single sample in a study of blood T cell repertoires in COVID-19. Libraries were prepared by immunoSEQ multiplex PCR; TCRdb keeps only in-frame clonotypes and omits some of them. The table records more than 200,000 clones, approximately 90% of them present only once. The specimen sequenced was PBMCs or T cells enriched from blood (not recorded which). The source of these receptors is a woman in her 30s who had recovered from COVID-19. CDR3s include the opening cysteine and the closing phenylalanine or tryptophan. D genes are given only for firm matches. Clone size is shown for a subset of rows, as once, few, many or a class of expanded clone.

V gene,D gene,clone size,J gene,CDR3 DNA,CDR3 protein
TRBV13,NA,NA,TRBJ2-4,TGTGCCAGCAGCTTAGAGCTAGCCAAAAACATTCAGTACTTC,CASSLELAKNIQYF
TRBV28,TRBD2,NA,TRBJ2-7,TGTGCCAGCGGCGGACTAGCGGGGGTCGAGCAGTACTTC,CASGGLAGVEQYF
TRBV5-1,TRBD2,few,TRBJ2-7,TGCGCCAGCAGCCCCTCTGTAGCGGGAGGGTACGAGCAGTACTTC,CASSPSVAGGYEQYF
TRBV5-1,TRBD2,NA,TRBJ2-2,TGCGCCAGCAGCTTTAGCGGGAGTAGCACCGGGGAGCTGTTTTTT,CASSFSGSSTGELFF
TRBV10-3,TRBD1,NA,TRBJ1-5,TGTGCCATCAAGGACAGGCCCAATCAGCCCCAGCATTTT,CAIKDRPNQPQHF
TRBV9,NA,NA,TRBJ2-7,TGTGCCAGCAGCGCCACCGCAGGGATTACCTACGAGCAGTACTTC,CASSATAGITYEQYF
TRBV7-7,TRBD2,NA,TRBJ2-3,TGTGCTAGCAGCTTATTAGCGGGAGAGCGCACAGATACGCAGTATTTT,CASSLLAGERTDTQYF
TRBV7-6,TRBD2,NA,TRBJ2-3,TGTGCCAGCAGCTTGGGCTTACTAGCGGACACAGATACGCAGTATTTT,CASSLGLLADTDTQYF
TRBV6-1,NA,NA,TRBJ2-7,TGTGCCAGCAGTGAAGGCGGCCAGGGATTCTACGAGCAGTACTTC,CASSEGGQGFYEQYF
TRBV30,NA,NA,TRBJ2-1,TGTGCCTGGGGGTATCTCAGGGGAAAGCGGTACAATGAGCAGTTCTTC,CAWGYLRGKRYNEQFF
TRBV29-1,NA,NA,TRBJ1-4,TGCAGCGTTGGGACAGCCGCAACTAATGAAAAACTGTTTTTT,CSVGTAATNEKLFF
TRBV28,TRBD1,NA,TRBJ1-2,TGTGCCAGCAGGCACCCAAAAAGGACAGGGGGCGCAGCGGGAGACTATGGCTACACCTTC,CASRHPKRTGGAAGDYGYTF
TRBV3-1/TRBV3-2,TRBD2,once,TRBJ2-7,TGTGCCAGCAGCCACCCGGGACTAGCGGATTACGAGCAGTACTTC,CASSHPGLADYEQYF
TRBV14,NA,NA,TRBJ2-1,TGTGCCAGCATCTTGCGGACTACCTACAATGAGCAGTTCTTC,CASILRTTYNEQFF
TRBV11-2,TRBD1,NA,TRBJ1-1,TGTGCCAGCAGCTTAGCACAGGGGACAGTTGCTTTCTTT,CASSLAQGTVAFF
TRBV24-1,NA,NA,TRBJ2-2,TGTGCCACCAGTGATTTCACAGGGTCGGCCACCGGGGAGCTGTTTTTT,CATSDFTGSATGELFF
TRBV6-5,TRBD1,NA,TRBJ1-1,TGTGCCAGCAGAGGGTTTTTCCCAGGGGGAGCTTTCTTT,CASRGFFPGGAFF
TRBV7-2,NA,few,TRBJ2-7,TGTGCCAGCAGCTTCCCGGGACTTCCACCCTACGAGCAGTACTTC,CASSFPGLPPYEQYF
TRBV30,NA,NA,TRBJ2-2,TGTGCCTGGAGTGTAGGGGTTGGAGGGGAGCTGTTTTTT,CAWSVGVGGELFF
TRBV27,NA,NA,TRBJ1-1,TGTGCCAGCAGTTTATCGGGGAGGGTTGAAGCTTTCTTT,CASSLSGRVEAFF
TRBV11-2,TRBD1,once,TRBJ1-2,TGTGCCAGCAGCTCGACAGGGGGTCCCTTGGGCTACACCTTC,CASSSTGGPLGYTF
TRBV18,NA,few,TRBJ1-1,TGTGCCAGCTCACCGCATGGGGGCGAGAACACTGAAGCTTTCTTT,CASSPHGGENTEAFF
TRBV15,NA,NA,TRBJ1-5,TGTGCCACCAGCAGAGGCAGGAACAATCAGCCCCAGCATTTT,CATSRGRNNQPQHF
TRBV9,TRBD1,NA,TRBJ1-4,TGTGCCAGCAGCGCCCAAACAGGGGCCAATGAAAAACTGTTTTTT,CASSAQTGANEKLFF
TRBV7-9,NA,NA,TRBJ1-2,TGTGCCAGCAGCTCCCGAAGGTCGGGAATGGGGACTAACTATGGCTACACCTTC,CASSSRRSGMGTNYGYTF
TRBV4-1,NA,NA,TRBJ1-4,TGCGCCAGCAGCCAAGATTCAGGGGTTTCGTGGTATGAAAAACTGTTTTTT,CASSQDSGVSWYEKLFF
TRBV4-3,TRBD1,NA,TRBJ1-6,TGCGCCAGCAGCCAAGGCAGGACAGGGGGGGTCCTCCACTTT,CASSQGRTGGVLHF
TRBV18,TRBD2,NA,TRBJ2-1,TGTGCCAGCTCACCACTTCTAGCGGGAGATAGCAATGAGCAGTTCTTC,CASSPLLAGDSNEQFF
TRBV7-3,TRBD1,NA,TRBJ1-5,TGTGCCAGCAGCTCCCGGGACAGGTGGAGTGGCAATCAGCCCCAGCATTTT,CASSSRDRWSGNQPQHF
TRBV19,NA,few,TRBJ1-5,TGTGCCAGTAGCCCACTTCGGACACTTAGCAATCAGCCCCAGCATTTT,CASSPLRTLSNQPQHF
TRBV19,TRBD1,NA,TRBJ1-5,TGTGCCAGTAAGACAGGGGATCAGCCCCAGCATTTT,CASKTGDQPQHF
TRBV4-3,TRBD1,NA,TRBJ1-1,TGCGCCAGCAGCCAACAGGGGGGTGGAACTGAAGCTTTCTTT,CASSQQGGGTEAFF
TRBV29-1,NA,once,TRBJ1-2,TGCAGCGCCAGACAGTTGGTTAACTATGGCTACACCTTC,CSARQLVNYGYTF
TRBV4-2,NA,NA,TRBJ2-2,TGTGCCAGCAGCCCTCCTTCCGGGGGAACGGACACCGGGGAGCTGTTTTTT,CASSPPSGGTDTGELFF
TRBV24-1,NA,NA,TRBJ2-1,TGTGCCACCAGTGATTGGACTGGGAATGAGCAGTTCTTC,CATSDWTGNEQFF
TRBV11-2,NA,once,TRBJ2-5,TGTGCCAGCAGACCTCGGGATAACCAAGAGACCCAGTACTTC,CASRPRDNQETQYF
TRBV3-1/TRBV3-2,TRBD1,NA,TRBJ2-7,TGTGCCAGCAGCAATCCGGGACAGGGGATCTACGAGCAGTACTTC,CASSNPGQGIYEQYF
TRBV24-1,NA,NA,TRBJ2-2,TGTGCCACCAGTGCTAGCCCCGCGAACACCGGGGAGCTGTTTTTT,CATSASPANTGELFF
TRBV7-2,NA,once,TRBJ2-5,TGTGCCAGCAGCCCCGCGAGGACACAGTACCAAGAGACCCAGTACTTC,CASSPARTQYQETQYF
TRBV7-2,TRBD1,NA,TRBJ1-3,TGTGCCAGCAGCTTAGGAGGCAGGGGGACAAACACCATATATTTT,CASSLGGRGTNTIYF
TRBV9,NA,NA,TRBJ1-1,TGTGCCAGCAGCGTAGATCTACGGTTGAACACTGAAGCTTTCTTT,CASSVDLRLNTEAFF
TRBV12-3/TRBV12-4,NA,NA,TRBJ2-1,TGTGCCAGCAGTGCTAGCAGCGCCCAGAGGCAGTTCTTC,CASSASSAQRQFF
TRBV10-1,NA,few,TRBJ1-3,TGCGCCAGCATGTCAGGGGACTCTGGAAACACCATATATTTT,CASMSGDSGNTIYF
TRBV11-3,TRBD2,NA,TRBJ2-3,TGTGCCAGCAGCTCCTATAGCGGGATTACGCAGTATTTT,CASSSYSGITQYF
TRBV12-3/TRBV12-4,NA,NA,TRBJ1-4,TGTGCCAGCAGCCCAGCCAGGGGTGAAAAACTGTTTTTT,CASSPARGEKLFF
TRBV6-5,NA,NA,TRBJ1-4,TGTGCCAGCACTGCAGAACCAACTAATGAAAAACTGTTTTTT,CASTAEPTNEKLFF
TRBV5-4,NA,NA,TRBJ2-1,TGTGCCAGCAGCTCTCAAGGCGGGTCTTACAATGAGCAGTTCTTC,CASSSQGGSYNEQFF
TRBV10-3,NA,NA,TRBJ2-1,TGTGCCATCAGTGAGTCGGAAAGGGGATTTGGCGATGAGCAGTTCTTC,CAISESERGFGDEQFF
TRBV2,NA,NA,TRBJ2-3,TGTGCCAGCCGCGGGGGCCCAGATACGCAGTATTTT,CASRGGPDTQYF
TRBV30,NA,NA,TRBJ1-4,TGTGCCTGGAGTGAATATGCAACTAATGAAAAACTGTTTTTT,CAWSEYATNEKLFF
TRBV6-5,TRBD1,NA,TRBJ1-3,TGTGCCAGCGGGACAGGGTCTGGAAACACCATATATTTT,CASGTGSGNTIYF
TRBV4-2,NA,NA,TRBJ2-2,TGTGCCAGCAGCCAAGAGAGGCGGGGTAACACCGGGGAGCTGTTTTTT,CASSQERRGNTGELFF
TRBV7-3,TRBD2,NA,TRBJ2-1,TGTGCCAGCAGCCTCGAACTAGCGGGAGGACGGAATGAGCAGTTCTTC,CASSLELAGGRNEQFF
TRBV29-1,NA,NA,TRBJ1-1,TGCAGCGTTGAGGGACACCTGAACACTGAAGCTTTCTTT,CSVEGHLNTEAFF
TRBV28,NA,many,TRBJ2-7,TGTGCCAGCAGTTTGCGCGCAGGGGTCGGCTCCTACGAGCAGTACTTC,CASSLRAGVGSYEQYF
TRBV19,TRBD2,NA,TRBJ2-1,TGTGCCAGTAGTATAGCCTCGGGGAGGGGCTACAATGAGCAGTTCTTC,CASSIASGRGYNEQFF
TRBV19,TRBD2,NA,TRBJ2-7,TGTGCCAGTAGTATGGGACTAGCGGGGAGGAGCTCCTACGAGCAGTACTTC,CASSMGLAGRSSYEQYF
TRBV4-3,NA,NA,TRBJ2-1,TGCGCCAGCAGCCGCGGCAAGAACTCCTACAATGAGCAGTTCTTC,CASSRGKNSYNEQFF
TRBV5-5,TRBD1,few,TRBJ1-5,TGTGCCAGCAGCCGGACAGGGGTGGGCAATCAGCCCCAGCATTTT,CASSRTGVGNQPQHF
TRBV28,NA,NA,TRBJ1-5,TGTGCCAGCAGAGGGGGAACGGGGCAGCCCCAGCATTTT,CASRGGTGQPQHF